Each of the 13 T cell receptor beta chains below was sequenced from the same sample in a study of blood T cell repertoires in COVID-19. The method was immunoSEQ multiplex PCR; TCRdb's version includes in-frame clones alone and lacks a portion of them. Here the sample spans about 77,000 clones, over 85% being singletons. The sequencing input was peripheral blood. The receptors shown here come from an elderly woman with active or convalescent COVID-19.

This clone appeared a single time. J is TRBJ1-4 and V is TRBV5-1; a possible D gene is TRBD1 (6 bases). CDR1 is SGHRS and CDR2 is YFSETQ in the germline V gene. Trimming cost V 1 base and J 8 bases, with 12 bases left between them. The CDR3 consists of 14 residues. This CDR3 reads CASSLLGAGEKLFF. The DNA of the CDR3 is TGCGCCAGCAGCTTGTTGGGGGCAGGGGAAAAACTGTTTTTT.

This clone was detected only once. CDR3 protein: CASSATRGGAREQFF. The CDR3 bases are TGTGCCAGCAGCGCCACTCGAGGGGGGGCGAGGGAGCAGTTCTTC. The chain uses TRBV5-4 and TRBJ2-1, with D maybe TRBD2 (7 bases). The CDR3 covers 15 residues. Deletions cut 4 bases from V and 10 bases from J, with 21 bases between. Germline V gene lookup returns CDR1 SGHNT and CDR2 YYREEE (reference sequence).

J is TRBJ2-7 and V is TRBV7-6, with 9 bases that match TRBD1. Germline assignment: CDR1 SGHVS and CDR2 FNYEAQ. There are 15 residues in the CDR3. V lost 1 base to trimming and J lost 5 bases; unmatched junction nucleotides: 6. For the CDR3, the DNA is TGTGCCAGCAGCTTAGGGGGACAGGGCAGGGACGAGCAGTACTTC. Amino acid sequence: CASSLGGQGRDEQYF.

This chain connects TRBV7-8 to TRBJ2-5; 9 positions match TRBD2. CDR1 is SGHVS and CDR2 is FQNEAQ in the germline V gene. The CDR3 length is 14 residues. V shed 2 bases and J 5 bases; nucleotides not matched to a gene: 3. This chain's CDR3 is CASSLSSGIETQYF. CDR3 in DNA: TGTGCCAGCAGCTTATCTAGCGGGATTGAGACCCAGTACTTC.

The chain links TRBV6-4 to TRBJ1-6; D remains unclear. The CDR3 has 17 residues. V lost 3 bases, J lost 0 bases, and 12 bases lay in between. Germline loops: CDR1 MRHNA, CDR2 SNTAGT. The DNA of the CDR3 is TGTGCCAGCAGTGAAGCGGGTACGAGCTCCTATAATTCACCCCTCCACTTT. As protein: CASSEAGTSSYNSPLHF.

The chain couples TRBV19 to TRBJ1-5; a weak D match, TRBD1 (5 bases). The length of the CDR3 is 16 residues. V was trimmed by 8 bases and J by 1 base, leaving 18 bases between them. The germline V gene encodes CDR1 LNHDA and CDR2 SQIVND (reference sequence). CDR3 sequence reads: CASHFTQGKSNQPQHF. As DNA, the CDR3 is TGTGCCAGTCATTTTACTCAGGGAAAGAGCAATCAGCCCCAGCATTTT.

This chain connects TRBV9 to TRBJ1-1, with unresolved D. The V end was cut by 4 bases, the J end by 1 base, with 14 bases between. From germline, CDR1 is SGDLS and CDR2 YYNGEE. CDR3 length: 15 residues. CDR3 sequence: CASSTREGQNTEAFF. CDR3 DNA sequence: TGTGCCAGCAGCACCCGGGAAGGGCAGAACACTGAAGCTTTCTTT.

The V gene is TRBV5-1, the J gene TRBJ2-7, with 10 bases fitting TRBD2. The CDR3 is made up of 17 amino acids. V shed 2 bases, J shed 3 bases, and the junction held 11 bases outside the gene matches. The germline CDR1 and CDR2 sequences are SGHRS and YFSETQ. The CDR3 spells CASSFIAGGDVNYEQYF. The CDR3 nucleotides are TGCGCCAGCAGCTTCATAGCGGGGGGCGATGTAAACTACGAGCAGTACTTC.

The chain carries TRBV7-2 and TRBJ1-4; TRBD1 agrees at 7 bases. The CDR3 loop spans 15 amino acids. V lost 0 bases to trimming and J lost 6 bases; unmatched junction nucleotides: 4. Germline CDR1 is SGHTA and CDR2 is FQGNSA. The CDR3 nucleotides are TGTGCCAGCAGCTTAGCGAGGGGGCTGCATGAAAAACTGTTTTTT. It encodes CASSLARGLHEKLFF.

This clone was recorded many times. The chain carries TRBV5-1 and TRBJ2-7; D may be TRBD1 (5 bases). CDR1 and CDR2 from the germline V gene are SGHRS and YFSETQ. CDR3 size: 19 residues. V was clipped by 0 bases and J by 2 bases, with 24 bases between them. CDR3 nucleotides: TGCGCCAGCAGCTTGGCTTTTAGTAGGTCGCTTAAGGGGACCTACGAGCAGTACTTC. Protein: CASSLAFSRSLKGTYEQYF.

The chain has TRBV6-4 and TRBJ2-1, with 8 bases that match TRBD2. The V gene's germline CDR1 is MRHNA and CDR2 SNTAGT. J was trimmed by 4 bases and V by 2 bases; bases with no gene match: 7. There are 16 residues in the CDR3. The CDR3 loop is CASSDGRLAGYNEQFF. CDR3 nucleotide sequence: TGTGCCAGCAGTGACGGCCGGTTAGCGGGGTACAATGAGCAGTTCTTC.

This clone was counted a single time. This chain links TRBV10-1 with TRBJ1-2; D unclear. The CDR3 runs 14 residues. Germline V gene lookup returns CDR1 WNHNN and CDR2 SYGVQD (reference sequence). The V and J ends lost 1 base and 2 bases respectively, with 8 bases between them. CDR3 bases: TGCGCCAGCAGTGAGTTCCCCGAGAACTATGGCTACACCTTC. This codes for CASSEFPENYGYTF.

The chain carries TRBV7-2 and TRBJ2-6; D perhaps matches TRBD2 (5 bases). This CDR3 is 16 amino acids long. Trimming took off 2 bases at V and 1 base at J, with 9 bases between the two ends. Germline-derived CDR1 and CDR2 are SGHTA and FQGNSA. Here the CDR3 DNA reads TGTGCCAGCAGCTTAAGAGGCGGGTCTGGGGCCAACGTCCTGACTTTC. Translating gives CASSLRGGSGANVLTF.